One and the same sample provided the 25 T cell receptor beta chains below, sequenced in a study of identical twins. One entry per CDR3 protein results from TCRdb running MiXCR on the 5' RACE reads. The sample consists of 420,000 or so distinct CDR3 sequences, around 20% of them appearing once. The sequencing input was naive T cells sorted from blood. The receptors come from a man aged 45-60 years in good health.

This clonotype was seen only a few times. The V gene is TRBV12-3 or TRBV12-4, the J gene TRBJ2-7; the D gene is possibly TRBD2 (5 bases). Trimming took off 5 bases at V and 8 bases at J, with 10 bases between the two ends. The CDR3 contains 11 residues. DNA of the CDR3: TGTGCCAGCAGTATACTAGAGCAGCAGTACTTC. Translation: CASSILEQQYF.

This clonotype was found a few times. The V gene is TRBV20-1, the J gene TRBJ2-3; tentatively, D is TRBD2 (6 bases). This CDR3 spans 14 amino acids. Per germline, CDR1 DFQATT and CDR2 SNEGSKA (reference sequence). The V end was cut by 3 bases, the J end by 2 bases, with 12 bases between. CDR3 sequence reads: CSARKRVNTDTQYF. The CDR3 region has the DNA TGCAGTGCTAGGAAGCGGGTCAACACAGATACGCAGTATTTT.

This clonotype was seen many times. The chain combines TRBV5-1 with TRBJ2-1; D is uncertain. Per germline, CDR1 SGHRS and CDR2 YFSETQ. Trimming cost V 2 bases and J 0 bases, with 15 bases left between them. This CDR3 spans 17 amino acids. The CDR3, as DNA: TGCGCCAGCAGCTTTACGGGCTTCCCGAGCTCCTACAATGAGCAGTTCTTC. This encodes CASSFTGFPSSYNEQFF.

This clonotype was found many times. The chain links TRBV24-1 to TRBJ1-1; perhaps TRBD1 as D (5 bases). Germline V lookup: CDR1 KGHDR, CDR2 SFDVKD. The CDR3 is made up of 14 amino acids. The germline V and J ends were trimmed by 7 bases and 1 base, with 12 bases remaining between them. In nucleotides, the CDR3 is TGTGCCACCAGGCAGGGCTCGGCGAACACTGAAGCTTTCTTT. Translating gives CATRQGSANTEAFF.

This clonotype came up a few times. This chain uses TRBV12-3 or TRBV12-4 with TRBJ1-5; 7 bases map to TRBD1. The CDR3 length is 15 residues. V lost 5 bases, J lost 2 bases, and 6 bases stayed unmatched. CDR3 in amino acids: CASSIGGHGNQPQHF. CDR3 nucleotide sequence: TGTGCCAGCAGTATAGGGGGCCACGGCAATCAGCCCCAGCATTTT.

The chain has TRBV20-1 and TRBJ2-2; 10 bases are shared with TRBD2. CDR3 size: 15 residues. Germline V CDR1 and CDR2: DFQATT, SNEGSKA (reference sequence). With V trimmed by 2 bases and J by 6 bases, 6 bases remained unmatched. This CDR3 is CSARYGTSVAGELFF. CDR3 coding DNA: TGCAGTGCTAGATATGGGACTAGCGTGGCCGGGGAGCTGTTTTTT.

This clonotype was detected ten times or more. The genes are TRBV5-1 and TRBJ2-7; no reliable D call. The germline V and J ends were trimmed by 0 bases and 2 bases, with 15 bases remaining between them. This CDR3 has 16 residues. CDR1 is SGHRS and CDR2 is YFSETQ in the germline V gene. The CDR3 nucleotides are TGCGCCAGCAGCTTGGCCTCCTATCCGGGCACCTACGAGCAGTACTTC. This sequence encodes CASSLASYPGTYEQYF. The whole variable domain, remainder taken from reference TRBV5-1 and TRBJ2-7, is KAGVTQTPRYLIKTRGQQVTLSCSPISGHRSVSWYQQTPGQGLQFLFEYFSETQRNKGNFPGRFSGRQFSNSRSEMNVSTLELGDSALYLCASSLASYPGTYEQYFGPGTRLTVT.

This clonotype was detected many times. The V call is TRBV2, the J call TRBJ2-1; 12 bases fit TRBD2. This CDR3 is built from 13 residues. V was clipped by 8 bases and J by 4 bases; unmatched bases: 0. Germline V gene sequence: CDR1 SNHLY, CDR2 FYNNEI. CDR3 nucleotide sequence: TGTGCCAGCGGGACTAGCGGGTACAATGAGCAGTTCTTC. Its translation: CASGTSGYNEQFF.

This clonotype was seen a handful of times. Relative to the germline gene, one junction end is altered; a read error may explain this. The gene calls are TRBV7-2 and TRBJ2-1; D not certain. CDR1 is SGHTA and CDR2 is FQGNSA in the germline V gene. This CDR3 region has 11 residues. CDR3 bases: TGTGCCAGCAGCCTAGAAACCTCACGGGTCTTC. This sequence encodes CASSLETSRVF. The variable domain in full, with the rest retrieved from reference TRBV7-2 and TRBJ2-1, is GAGVSQSPSNKVTEKGKDVELRCDPISGHTALYWYRQSLGQGLEFLIYFQGNSAPDKSGLPSDRFSAERTGGSVSTLTIQRTQQEDSAVYLCASSLETSRVFGPGTRLTVL.

This clonotype was counted between two and nine times. The V and J genes are TRBV18 and TRBJ2-7; D is perhaps TRBD1 (5 bases). The CDR3 length is 13 residues. The germline V gene has CDR1 KGHSH and CDR2 LQKENI. V lost 3 bases, J lost 5 bases, and 11 bases lay in between. Written as DNA, the CDR3 is TGTGCCAGCTCACCTGCCAGGGCCAACGAGCAGTACTTC. Translation: CASSPARANEQYF.

In this sample, this clonotype turned up many times. The chain joins TRBV6-1 to TRBJ2-3; a weak D match, TRBD1 (6 bases). Germline V gene lookup returns CDR1 MNHNS and CDR2 SASEGT. Trimming pared 7 bases from V and 1 base from J, leaving 15 bases between. The CDR3 loop spans 15 amino acids. This CDR3 reads CASTTQGTRTDTQYF. For the CDR3, the DNA is TGTGCCAGCACCACCCAGGGGACGCGCACAGATACGCAGTATTTT.

V gene TRBV4-3 combines with J gene TRBJ2-4; 12 nucleotides match TRBD2. CDR1 is LGHNA, CDR2 YSLEER, per germline. CDR3 size: 17 residues. V was pared by 3 bases and J by 1 base, with 4 bases of the junction left unmatched. For the CDR3, the DNA is TGCGCCAGCAGCCAGCTAGCGGGGGGGCCGGCCAAAAACATTCAGTACTTC. The encoded protein is CASSQLAGGPAKNIQYF.

The gene calls are TRBV6-2 or TRBV6-3 and TRBJ1-1; D is uncertain. The CDR3 covers 19 residues. The ends were cut back, 4 bases at V and 2 bases at J, with 26 bases in the middle. Germline CDR1 and CDR2: MNHEY and SVGEGT. This CDR3 is CASSFNHGRAAGRNTEAFF. The DNA for the CDR3 is TGTGCCAGCAGTTTTAACCATGGGCGTGCCGCGGGTCGAAACACTGAAGCTTTCTTT.

This clonotype turned up a few times. The CDR3 loop is CASSTGPTGNYGYTF. DNA for the CDR3: TGTGCCAGCAGTACAGGGCCCACAGGGAACTATGGCTACACCTTC. The genes are TRBV28 and TRBJ1-2; a possible D gene is TRBD1 (6 bases). CDR1 and CDR2 from the germline V gene are MDHEN and SYDVKM. The CDR3 is made up of 15 amino acids. Trimming took 5 bases from V and 2 from J, leaving 15 bases between them.

This clonotype was recorded a few times. The chain has TRBV12-3 or TRBV12-4 and TRBJ2-7; tentatively, D is TRBD1 (6 bases). This CDR3 is built from 14 residues. V was clipped by 5 bases and J by 0 bases, with 11 bases between them. For the CDR3, the DNA is TGTGCCAGCAGTGTAGAACAGGGCTCCTACGAGCAGTACTTC. As protein: CASSVEQGSYEQYF.

This clonotype was detected once. V is TRBV10-3 and J is TRBJ1-1, with a tentative D call TRBD1 (5 bases). The CDR3 has 13 amino acids. Germline loops: CDR1 ENHRY, CDR2 SYGVKD. V was cut by 3 bases and J by 10 bases, with 15 bases left in between. This CDR3 reads CAISDDSVAGAFF. The CDR3 nucleotides read TGTGCCATCAGTGATGACAGCGTGGCAGGAGCTTTCTTT.

This clonotype was observed at least ten times. The gene calls are TRBV12-3 or TRBV12-4 and TRBJ1-5; 7 positions agree with TRBD1. The CDR3 sequence is 14 residues long. V was pared by 4 bases and J by 3 bases, with 3 bases of the junction left unmatched. The CDR3 DNA follows: TGTGCCAGCAGTTCGGGACAGTACAATCAGCCCCAGCATTTT. This sequence encodes CASSSGQYNQPQHF.

In its sample, this clonotype was seen many times. The chain recombines TRBV4-2 with TRBJ2-7; 8 nucleotides agree with TRBD2. The germline CDR1 and CDR2 sequences are LGHNA and YNFKEQ. CDR3 length: 14 amino acids. Trimming removed 4 bases from V and 6 bases from J; junction bases left unmatched: 8. The CDR3 reads CASSPRGGASEQYF. The CDR3 bases are TGTGCCAGCAGCCCCCGGGGGGGCGCGTCCGAGCAGTACTTC.

This clonotype was observed a few times. The V call is TRBV7-2, the J call TRBJ2-5; D unclear. V dropped 1 base and J dropped 1 base, with 16 bases sitting between them. Germline V gives CDR1 SGHTA, CDR2 FQGNSA. The CDR3 length is 17 residues. CDR3 in amino acids: CASSLGLAQYIQETQYF. The CDR3 DNA reads as TGTGCCAGCAGCTTAGGGCTGGCGCAGTACATCCAAGAGACCCAGTACTTC.

This clonotype has only a few counts. The chain links TRBV27 to TRBJ2-1; 7 nucleotides agree with TRBD1. The CDR3 runs to 16 residues. The V gene end was trimmed by 7 bases and the J gene end by 4 bases; junction bases not matched to a gene: 13. Per germline, CDR1 MNHEY and CDR2 SMNVEV (reference sequence). CDR3 in DNA: TGTGCCAGCACGACAGGGATAAGAAGGGGGTACAATGAGCAGTTCTTC. This sequence encodes CASTTGIRRGYNEQFF.

This clonotype was seen at least ten times. This chain links TRBV5-1 with TRBJ2-2; D is possibly TRBD1 or TRBD2 (5 bases each). Trimming left V 0 bases short and J 0 bases short, with 12 bases between. This CDR3 is 17 amino acids long. Germline V gene lookup returns CDR1 SGHRS and CDR2 YFSETQ. The CDR3 loop is CASSLGDLYSNTGELFF. The CDR3 DNA is TGCGCCAGCAGCTTGGGGGACCTATATTCGAACACCGGGGAGCTGTTTTTT.

This clonotype showed up many times. The CDR3 DNA sequence: TGTGCCAGCAGCGTAGGTGGAACAGGTGGAAACACCATATATTTT. Its translation is CASSVGGTGGNTIYF. V usage is TRBV9 and J usage is TRBJ1-3; maybe TRBD1 (5 bases). CDR1 is SGDLS, CDR2 YYNGEE, per germline. There are 15 residues in the CDR3. The V end was cut by 0 bases, the J end by 3 bases, with 10 bases between.

The chain combines TRBV6-1 with TRBJ2-5; D could derive from TRBD1 or TRBD2 (7 bases each). Germline V lookup: CDR1 MNHNS, CDR2 SASEGT. The CDR3 length is 15 residues. With 6 bases removed from V and 2 bases from J, the gap between germline ends came to 16 bases. CDR3 sequence: CASRRQGGLQETQYF. The CDR3 DNA reads as TGTGCCAGCAGGAGACAGGGAGGGCTACAAGAGACCCAGTACTTC.

The chain joins TRBV18 to TRBJ2-1; TRBD2 agrees at 9 bases. Germline V gives CDR1 KGHSH, CDR2 LQKENI. Trimming at V came to 6 bases and at J to 7 bases, leaving 13 bases not matched to a gene. CDR3 length: 16 residues. CDR3 amino acids: CASSTTPSGVTNEQFF. The DNA of the CDR3 is TGTGCCAGCTCCACCACGCCTAGCGGGGTGACTAATGAGCAGTTCTTC.

This clonotype was found a few times. The rearrangement uses TRBV11-2 and TRBJ2-5, with D possibly TRBD1 on 5 matching bases. Trimming cost V 8 bases and J 1 base, with 8 bases left between them. Germline-derived CDR1 and CDR2 are SGHAT and FQNNGV. The CDR3 runs to 12 residues. CDR3 in DNA: TGTGCCAGCCAGGGATTCCAAGAGACCCAGTACTTC. Its translation: CASQGFQETQYF.